This TCR beta chain was sequenced in a study of T cell responses to AZD1222 COVID-19 vaccine. Study-wide results and limits: Most donors were white British, females outnumbered males, and clonal diversity was possibly underestimated. None of the repertoires were sampled until the peak T cell response had passed. Spike-specific TCR depth and breadth grew after two AZD1222 doses.

Libraries were prepared by immunoSEQ multiplex PCR; TCRdb keeps only in-frame clonotypes and omits some of them. The table has 140,000 to 150,000 clones, about 93% seen once. Germline loops: CDR1 SGDLS, CDR2 YYNGEE. CDR3 size: 15 residues. The V gene end was trimmed by 3 bases and the J gene end by 2 bases; junction bases not matched to a gene: 7. On this clone itself: Its antigen is unknown.

The V call is TRBV9, the J call TRBJ2-7; TRBD1 agrees at 8 bases. The sequence was collected from an adult in good health. Material: peripheral blood, obtained on day 0 of AZD1222 vaccination. The CDR3 nucleotides are TGTGCCAGCAGCGCCCTCGGGACAGGTGCCTACGAGCAGTACTTC. Translated, it gives CASSALGTGAYEQYF.